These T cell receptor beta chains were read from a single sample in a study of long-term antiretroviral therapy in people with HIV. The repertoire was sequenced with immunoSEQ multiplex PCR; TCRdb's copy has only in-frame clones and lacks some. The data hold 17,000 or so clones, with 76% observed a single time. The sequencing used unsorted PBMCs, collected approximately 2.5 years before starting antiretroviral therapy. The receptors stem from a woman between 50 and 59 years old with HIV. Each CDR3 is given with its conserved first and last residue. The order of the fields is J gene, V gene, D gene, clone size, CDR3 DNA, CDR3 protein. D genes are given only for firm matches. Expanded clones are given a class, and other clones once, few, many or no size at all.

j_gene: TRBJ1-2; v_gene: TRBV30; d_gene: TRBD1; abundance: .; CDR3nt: TGTGCCTGGAGCCCGACAGGGACGGGCTACACCTTC; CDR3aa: CAWSPTGTGYTF
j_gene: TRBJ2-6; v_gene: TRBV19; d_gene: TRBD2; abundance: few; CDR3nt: TGTGCCAGCTCGGGGGGAGAGGCTGGGGCCAACGTCCTGACTTTC; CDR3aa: CASSGGEAGANVLTF
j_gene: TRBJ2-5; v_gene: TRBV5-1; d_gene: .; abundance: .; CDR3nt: TGCGCCAGCAGCTTCCTAGACTCCCCCGGGGAGACCCAGTACTTC; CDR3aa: CASSFLDSPGETQYF
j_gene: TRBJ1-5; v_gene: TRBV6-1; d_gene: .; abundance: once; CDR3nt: TGTGCCAGCAGCGGTGGATCTAGGAGCAATCAGCCCCAGCATTTT; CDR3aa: CASSGGSRSNQPQHF
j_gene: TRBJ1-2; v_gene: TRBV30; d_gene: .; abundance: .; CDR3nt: TGTGCCTGGAGTTATGGGGGAGACTATGGCTACACCTTC; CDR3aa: CAWSYGGDYGYTF
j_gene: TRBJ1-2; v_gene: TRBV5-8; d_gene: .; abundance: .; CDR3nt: TGTGCCAGCAGGCGCGCCTGGGAAGAAGGCTACACCTTC; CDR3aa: CASRRAWEEGYTF
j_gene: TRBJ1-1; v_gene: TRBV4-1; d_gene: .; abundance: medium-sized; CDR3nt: TGCGCCAGCAGCCCAACCGGGGTCGTGGCTGAAGCTTTCTTT; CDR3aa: CASSPTGVVAEAFF
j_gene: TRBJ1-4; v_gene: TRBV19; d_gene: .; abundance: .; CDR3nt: TGTGCCTGCACAGACAGGACGGCGACTAATGAAAAACTGTTTTTT; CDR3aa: CACTDRTATNEKLFF
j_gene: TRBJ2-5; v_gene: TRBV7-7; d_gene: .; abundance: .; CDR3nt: TGTGCCAGCAGCTTGTCACAGGGTGAGACCCAGTACTTC; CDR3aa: CASSLSQGETQYF
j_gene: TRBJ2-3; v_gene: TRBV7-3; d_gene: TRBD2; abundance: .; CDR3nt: TGTGCCAGCAGCACCATAGCGGGCGATACGCAGTATTTT; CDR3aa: CASSTIAGDTQYF
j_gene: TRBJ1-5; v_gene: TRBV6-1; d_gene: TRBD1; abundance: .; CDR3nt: TGTGCCAGCAGCGCCCTGACAGGGAGCAATCAGCCCCAGCATTTT; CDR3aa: CASSALTGSNQPQHF
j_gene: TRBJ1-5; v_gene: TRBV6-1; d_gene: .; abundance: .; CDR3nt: TGTGCCAGCACCGGGAGCCTCCCTGGCAATCAGCCCCAGCATTTT; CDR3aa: CASTGSLPGNQPQHF
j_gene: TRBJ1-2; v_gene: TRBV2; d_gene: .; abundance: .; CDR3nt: TGTGCCAGCAGTGGGGGGGACGGGGATGATGATGGCTACACCTTC; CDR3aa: CASSGGDGDDDGYTF
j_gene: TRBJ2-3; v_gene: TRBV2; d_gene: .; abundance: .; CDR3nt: TGTGCCAGCAGCCCCCCGAGTCCAGATACGCAGTATTTT; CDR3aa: CASSPPSPDTQYF
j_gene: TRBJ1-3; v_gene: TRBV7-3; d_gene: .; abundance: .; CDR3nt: TGTGCCAGCAGTCCAACCTCTGGAAACACCATATATTTT; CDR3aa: CASSPTSGNTIYF
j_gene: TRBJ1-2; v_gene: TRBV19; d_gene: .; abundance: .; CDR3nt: TGTGCCAGTACTTCGAGTGTTGGCTACACCTTC; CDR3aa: CASTSSVGYTF
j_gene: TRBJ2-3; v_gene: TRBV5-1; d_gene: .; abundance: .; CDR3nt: TGCGCCAGCGAGACGGGGACCAGCCTAACAGATACGCAGTATTTT; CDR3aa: CASETGTSLTDTQYF
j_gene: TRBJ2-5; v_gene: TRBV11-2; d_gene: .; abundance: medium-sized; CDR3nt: TGTGCCAGCAGCCCGACAGGAAGGTGGCAAGAGACCCAGTACTTC; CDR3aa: CASSPTGRWQETQYF
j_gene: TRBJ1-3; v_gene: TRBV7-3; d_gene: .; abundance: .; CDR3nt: TGTGCCAGCAGCTTAAGTCCGGCAGGGCCTGGTAACACCATATATTTT; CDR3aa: CASSLSPAGPGNTIYF
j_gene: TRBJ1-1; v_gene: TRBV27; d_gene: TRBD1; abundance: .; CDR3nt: TGTGCCAGCAGCCCGGACAGGGGGGGCACTGAAGCTTTCTTT; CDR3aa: CASSPDRGGTEAFF
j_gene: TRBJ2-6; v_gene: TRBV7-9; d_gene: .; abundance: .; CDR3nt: TGTGCCAGCAGCTTAGACTTCTCTGGGGCCAACGTCCTGACTTTC; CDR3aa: CASSLDFSGANVLTF
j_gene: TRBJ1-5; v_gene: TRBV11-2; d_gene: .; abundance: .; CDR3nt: TGTGCCAGCAGCTTGTCCCCGACGGGGAATCAGCCCCAGCATTTT; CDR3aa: CASSLSPTGNQPQHF
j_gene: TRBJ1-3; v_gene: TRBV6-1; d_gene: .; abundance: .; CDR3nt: TGTGCCAGCAGTGAAATCGCCCGGAGACCAAACACCATATATTTT; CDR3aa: CASSEIARRPNTIYF
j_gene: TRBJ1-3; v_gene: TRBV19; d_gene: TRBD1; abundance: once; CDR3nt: TGTGCCAGTAGCATCGACAGGGCTGGAAACACCATATATTTT; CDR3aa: CASSIDRAGNTIYF
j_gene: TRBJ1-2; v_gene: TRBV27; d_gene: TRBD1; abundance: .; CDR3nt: TGTGCCAGCAGTTACAGGGGCTATGGCTACACCTTC; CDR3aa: CASSYRGYGYTF
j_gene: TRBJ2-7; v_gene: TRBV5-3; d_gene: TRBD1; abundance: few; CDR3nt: TGTGCCAGCAGACCGGGACAGGGGGCGTACGAGCAGTACTTC; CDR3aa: CASRPGQGAYEQYF
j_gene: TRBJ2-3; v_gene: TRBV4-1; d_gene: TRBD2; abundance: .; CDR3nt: TGCGCCAGCAGCCTCCTGATTCCTCTTGCGGGGGTAAGAACGCAGTATTTT; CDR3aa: CASSLLIPLAGVRTQYF
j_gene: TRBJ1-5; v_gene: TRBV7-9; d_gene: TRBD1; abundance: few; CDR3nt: TGTGCCAGCACCCCAGGGGGGGGGAATCAGCCCCAGCATTTT; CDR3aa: CASTPGGGNQPQHF
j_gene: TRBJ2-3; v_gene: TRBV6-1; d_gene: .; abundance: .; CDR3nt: TGTGCCAGCAAAGGGGGGGCAGATACGCAGTATTTT; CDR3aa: CASKGGADTQYF
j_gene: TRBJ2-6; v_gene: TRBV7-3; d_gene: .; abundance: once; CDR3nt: TGTGCCAGCAGCTTAGAGATCTCTGGGGCCAACGTCCTGACTTTC; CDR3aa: CASSLEISGANVLTF
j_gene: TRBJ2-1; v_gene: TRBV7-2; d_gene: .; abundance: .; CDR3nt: TGTGCCAGCAGCCCCCTCGGGAATGAGCAGTTCTTC; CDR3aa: CASSPLGNEQFF
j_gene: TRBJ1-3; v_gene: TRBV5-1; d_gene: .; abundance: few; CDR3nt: TGCGCCAGCAGCTTGGAAGGGGGCTCTGGAAACACCATATATTTT; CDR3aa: CASSLEGGSGNTIYF
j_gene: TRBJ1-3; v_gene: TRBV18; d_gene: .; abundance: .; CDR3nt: TGTGCCAGCTCACCTTTAAGGATTGGGGAAGGAAACACCATATATTTT; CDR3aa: CASSPLRIGEGNTIYF
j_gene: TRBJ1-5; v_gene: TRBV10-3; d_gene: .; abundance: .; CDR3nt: TGTGCCATCATGTCAGGGGACAATCAGCCCCAGCATTTT; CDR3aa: CAIMSGDNQPQHF
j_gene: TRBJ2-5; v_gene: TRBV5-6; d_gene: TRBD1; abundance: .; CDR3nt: TGTGCCAGCAGCTCCGGACAGGGGAACCAAGAGACCCAGTACTTC; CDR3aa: CASSSGQGNQETQYF
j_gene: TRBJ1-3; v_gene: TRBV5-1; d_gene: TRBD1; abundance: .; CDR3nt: TGCGCCAGCAGCTTGGACGACAGGGTTTGGGCAAACACCATATATTTT; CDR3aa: CASSLDDRVWANTIYF
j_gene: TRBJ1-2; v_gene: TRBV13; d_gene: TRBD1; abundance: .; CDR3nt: TGTGCCAGCAGCTTAGGCGCGACAGGGGGTAGGGCTAAAGGCTACACCTTC; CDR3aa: CASSLGATGGRAKGYTF
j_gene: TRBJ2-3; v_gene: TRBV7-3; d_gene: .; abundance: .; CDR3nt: TGTGCCAGCAGCTCCACACCCAGTATCCCAGATACGCAGTATTTT; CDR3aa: CASSSTPSIPDTQYF
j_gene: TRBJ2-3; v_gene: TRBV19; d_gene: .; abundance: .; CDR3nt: TGTGCCAGTAGTAGGACCCAGGCTGCCCGCACAGATACGCAGTATTTT; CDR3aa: CASSRTQAARTDTQYF
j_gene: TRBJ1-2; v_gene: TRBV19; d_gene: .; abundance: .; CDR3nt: TGTGCCAGTAGTATTGCCAGGGGAGGAGAAGGCTACACCTTC; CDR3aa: CASSIARGGEGYTF
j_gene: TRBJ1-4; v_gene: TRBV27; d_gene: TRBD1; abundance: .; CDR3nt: TGTGCCAGCAGGTCTCAAGGGGGCTTTTGGGAAAAACTGTTTTTT; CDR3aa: CASRSQGGFWEKLFF
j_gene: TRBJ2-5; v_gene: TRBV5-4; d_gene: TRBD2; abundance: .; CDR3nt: TGTGCCAGCAGCAGGAGGACTAGCGGGGGTCAAGAGACCCAGTACTTC; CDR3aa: CASSRRTSGGQETQYF
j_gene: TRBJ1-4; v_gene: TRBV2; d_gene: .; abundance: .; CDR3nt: TGTGCCAGCAGGGGAACCGGGACGGTGAATGAAAAACTGTTTTTT; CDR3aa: CASRGTGTVNEKLFF
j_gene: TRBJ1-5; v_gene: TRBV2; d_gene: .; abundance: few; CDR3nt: TGTGCCAGCAGTGTGAGCGGGGGCAATCAGCCCCAGCATTTT; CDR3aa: CASSVSGGNQPQHF
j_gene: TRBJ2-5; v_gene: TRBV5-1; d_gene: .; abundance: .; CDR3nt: TGCGCCAGCAGCTTGGAAGGGGGGAGGCAAGAGACCCAGTACTTC; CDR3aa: CASSLEGGRQETQYF
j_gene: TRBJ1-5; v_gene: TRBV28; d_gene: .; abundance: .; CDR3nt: TGTGCCAGCAGTTTCGGCGGAGGTAGCAATCAGCCCCAGCATTTT; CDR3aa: CASSFGGGSNQPQHF
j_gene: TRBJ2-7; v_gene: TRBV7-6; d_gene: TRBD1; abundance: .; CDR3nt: TGTGCCAGCAGCTTACAGACAGGGGGGCCCTACGAGCAGTACTTC; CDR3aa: CASSLQTGGPYEQYF
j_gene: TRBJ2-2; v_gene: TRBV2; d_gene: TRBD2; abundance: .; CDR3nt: TGTGCCAGCAGCGGGACTAGCTTCCTCGACACCGGGGAGCTGTTTTTT; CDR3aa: CASSGTSFLDTGELFF
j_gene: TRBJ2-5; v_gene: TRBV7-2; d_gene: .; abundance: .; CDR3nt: TGTGCCAGCAGCTTCCCCACGATGGGTCGGGAGACCCAGTACTTC; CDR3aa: CASSFPTMGRETQYF
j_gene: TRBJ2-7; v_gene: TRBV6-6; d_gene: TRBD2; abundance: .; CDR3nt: TGTGCCAGCAGTTACGAGCGGGGTGCCTACGAGCAGTACTTC; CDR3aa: CASSYERGAYEQYF
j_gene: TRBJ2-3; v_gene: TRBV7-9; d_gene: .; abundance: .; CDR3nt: TGTGCCAGCAGCTTAGTAGGTTTTGCAGATACGCAGTATTTT; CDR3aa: CASSLVGFADTQYF
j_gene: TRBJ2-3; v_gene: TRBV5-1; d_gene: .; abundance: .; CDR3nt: TGCGCCAGCAGCGTCCAGTTTACAGATACGCAGTATTTT; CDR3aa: CASSVQFTDTQYF
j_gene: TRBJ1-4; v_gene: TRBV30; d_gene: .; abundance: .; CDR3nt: TGTGCCTGGAGTTCAGGGAGGTTCGATGAAAAACTGTTTTTT; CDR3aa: CAWSSGRFDEKLFF
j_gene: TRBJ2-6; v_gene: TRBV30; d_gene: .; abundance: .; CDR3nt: TGTGCCTGGAGCCTGGTACCCATCAACGTCCTGACTTTC; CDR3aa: CAWSLVPINVLTF
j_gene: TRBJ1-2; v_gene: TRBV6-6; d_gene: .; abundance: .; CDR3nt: TGTGCCAGCAGTGCAGGGTACGACTATGGCTACACCTTC; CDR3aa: CASSAGYDYGYTF
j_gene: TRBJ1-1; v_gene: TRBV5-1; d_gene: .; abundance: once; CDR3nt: TGCGCCAGCAGCCTCGGCATTGGGGTGGGTCGTGGCACTGAAGCTTTCTTT; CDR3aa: CASSLGIGVGRGTEAFF
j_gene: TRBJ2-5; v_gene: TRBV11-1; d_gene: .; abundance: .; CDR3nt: TGTGCCAGCAGCTCCCGAATGTCTCGACTTCAAGAGACCCAGTACTTC; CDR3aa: CASSSRMSRLQETQYF
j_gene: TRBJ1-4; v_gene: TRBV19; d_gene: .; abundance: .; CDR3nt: TGTGCCAGTAGGAAAAGGGGCGGAGGTGAAAAACTGTTTTTT; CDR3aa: CASRKRGGGEKLFF
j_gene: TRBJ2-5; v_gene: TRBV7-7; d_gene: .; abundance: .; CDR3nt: TGTGCCAGCAGAAAAGGACCGCTGGAGACCCAGTACTTC; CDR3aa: CASRKGPLETQYF